This T cell receptor (beta chain) was sequenced for a study of early T cells in non-severe SARS-CoV-2 infection. Study-wide background: Alpha and beta chains were unpaired, from unsorted whole-blood bulk RNA.

Findings and limits, study-wide: VDJdb matching, biased toward anti-spike CD8 responses, missed private and CD4 specificities.

This CDR3 spans 12 amino acids. Trimming shortened V by 3 bases and J by 2 bases, and 4 bases separated the two germline ends. Germline V lookup: CDR1 SEHNR, CDR2 FQNEAQ (reference sequence). Points on this clonotype: No antigen is known for it.

Attachment of unique molecular identifiers was made to individual cDNA molecules. TCRdb called the 5' RACE reads again in MiXCR, with one record for every CDR3 protein. The sample includes 80,000 to 95,000 distinct CDR3 sequences, 9% to 15% of them seen just once. The sample was whole blood. J is TRBJ1-2 and V is TRBV7-9; no definite D call. This clonotype was sampled from an adult who was a healthcare worker with PCR-confirmed SARS-CoV-2 infection or an uninfected control (not recorded which). The CDR3 protein is CASSFENYGYTF. The CDR3 DNA reads as TGTGCCAGCAGCTTTGAGAACTATGGCTACACCTTC.